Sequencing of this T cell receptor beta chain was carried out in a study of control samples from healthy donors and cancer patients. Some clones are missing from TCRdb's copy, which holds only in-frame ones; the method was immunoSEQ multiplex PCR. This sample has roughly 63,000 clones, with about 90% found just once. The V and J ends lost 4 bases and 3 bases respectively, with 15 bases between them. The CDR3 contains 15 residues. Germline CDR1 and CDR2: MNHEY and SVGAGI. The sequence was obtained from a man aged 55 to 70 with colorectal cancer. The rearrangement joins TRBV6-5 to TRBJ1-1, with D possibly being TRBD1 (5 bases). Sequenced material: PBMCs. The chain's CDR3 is CASSFNWVGHTEAFF. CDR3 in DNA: TGTGCCAGCAGTTTCAATTGGGTGGGGCACACTGAAGCTTTCTTT.